The sequence of this T cell receptor beta chain was determined in a study of radiation and T cells in renal cell carcinoma. The time point denotes: baseline pretreatment blood. Treatment of the sample: 15 Gy SBRT to primary tumor, nephrectomy 4 weeks later. V shed 5 bases, J shed 2 bases, and the junction held 5 bases outside the gene matches. The CDR3 totals 14 residues. In germline, CDR1 is SGHAT, CDR2 FQDESV (reference sequence). Data came from immunoSEQ multiplex PCR; TCRdb stores just in-frame clones and leaves some out. The top ten hold around 6.7% of the sample, which has some 100,000 clones, 82% seen once.

The sequence came from a man aged 60 to 75 with renal cell carcinoma. Sequencing was performed on blood, taken from a patient whose treatment included radiotherapy and nephrectomy. The chain links TRBV11-1 to TRBJ2-7, with 8 positions matching TRBD2. CDR3 nucleotides: TGTGCCAGCAGCCCATACGGGAGGGCCTACGAGCAGTACTTC. It codes for CASSPYGRAYEQYF.